This TCR beta chain is from a study of shared clonotypes between healthy human individuals. Whole-study context: Aged between 18 and 49, the donors were a couple of women and a few men. Study findings and constraints: Even with large depth, rarefaction showed that sorted-subset sequencing was incomplete. Generation of non-shared clonotypes was less probable than generation of clonotypes shared by all four donors.

Partitioning of CD4+ cells yielded a CD45RA+ naive subset and a CD45RA-negative memory subset. Sequencing used immunoSEQ multiplex PCR; TCRdb keeps in-frame clones, though not all of them. This repertoire shows approximately 1,500,000 clones, nearly 99% found once; its top ten account for about 0.42%. From germline, CDR1 is SGHRS and CDR2 YFSETQ. The V and J ends lost 0 bases and 4 bases respectively, with 9 bases between them. This CDR3 is built from 14 residues. Details on this clone: Its antigen remains unidentified.

The receptor comes from a young man in good health. The rearrangement joins TRBV5-1 to TRBJ2-3, with D hard to call. The specimen was naive CD4+ T cells sorted from blood. The subset is: CD45RA+ positively selected. The CDR3 here is CASSLVARPDTQYF. CDR3 nucleotides: TGCGCCAGCAGCTTGGTAGCTAGGCCAGATACGCAGTATTTT.